A single sample gave rise to the 22 T cell receptor beta chains below, sequenced in a study of OX40 agonist ivuxolimab in advanced cancers. The library was prepared using the immunoSEQ multiplex PCR assay. As stored in TCRdb, this immuneACCESS dataset retains in-frame rearrangements with V and J assigned. A fraction of the clones does not appear; measured against another copy, unresolved V genes explain less than half of the discrepancy, and the remainder lacks a known reason. This sample lists about 28,000 clones; around 86% were detected once. The ten largest clones capture roughly 25% of the sample. The sample consisted of CD4+ or CD8+ T cells sorted from blood, taken in a trial of the OX40 agonist ivuxolimab. These receptors were obtained from an adult with an advanced solid tumor such as melanoma, head and neck, liver or kidney cancer.

The chain recombines TRBV6-5 with TRBJ1-5; no firm D call. In germline, CDR1 is MNHEY, CDR2 SVGAGI. V lost 5 bases to trimming and J lost 0 bases, with 5 bases between them. This CDR3 region has 13 residues. The CDR3 reads CASSQNSNQPQHF. The CDR3 DNA reads TGTGCCAGCAGTCAAAATAGCAATCAGCCCCAGCATTTT.

The gene calls are TRBV11-2 and TRBJ2-1; 14 bases are a match to TRBD2. The CDR3 is 19 amino acids. Germline assignment: CDR1 SGHAT and CDR2 FQNNGV. J gave up 0 bases and V 5 bases, and 9 bases lay outside the gene matches. The chain's CDR3 is CASSPGLAGELSSYNEQFF. As DNA, the CDR3 is TGTGCCAGCAGCCCGGGACTAGCGGGAGAATTGAGCTCCTACAATGAGCAGTTCTTC.

By proportion, this clone is medium-sized. The gene calls are TRBV30 and TRBJ2-7; possibly TRBD1 for D (6 bases). Trimming took off 5 bases at V and 7 bases at J, with 15 bases between the two ends. The CDR3 is made up of 12 amino acids. Germline lookup yields CDR1 GTSNPN and CDR2 SVGIG (reference sequence). The CDR3 reads CAWDLTGKEQYF. The CDR3, as DNA: TGTGCCTGGGATCTTACAGGGAAAGAGCAGTACTTC.

V gene TRBV29-1 combines with J gene TRBJ1-2; D remains unclear. Germline V gene lookup returns CDR1 SQVTM and CDR2 ANQGSEA. The CDR3 runs 13 residues. V gave up 4 bases and J gave up 1 base, with 10 bases separating them. The CDR3: CSVVLGNNYGYTF. Written as DNA, the CDR3 is TGCAGCGTTGTGTTGGGGAATAACTATGGCTACACCTTC.

This chain links TRBV4-1 with TRBJ2-6; no clear D. CDR1 is MGHRA, CDR2 YSYEKL, per germline. The CDR3 spans 14 residues. The germline V and J ends were trimmed by 1 base and 4 bases, with 5 bases remaining between them. The CDR3 DNA is TGCGCCAGCAGCCAAGTGGCCGGGGCCAACGTCCTGACTTTC. It yields the protein CASSQVAGANVLTF.

The chain is built from TRBV30 and TRBJ2-1, with D unresolved. The CDR3 sequence is 14 residues long. V dropped 2 bases and J dropped 1 base, with 9 bases sitting between them. Per the germline V gene, CDR1 is GTSNPN and CDR2 is SVGIG (reference sequence). The CDR3 region has the DNA TGTGCCTGGAGTCCCGATCCGTCCTACAATGAGCAGTTCTTC. Its protein is CAWSPDPSYNEQFF.

The rearrangement uses TRBV28 and TRBJ2-7; D not resolved. Looked up from germline, CDR1 is MDHEN and CDR2 is SYDVKM. CDR3 length: 13 residues. The V and J ends lost 3 bases and 2 bases respectively, with 8 bases between them. Written as DNA, the CDR3 is TGTGCCAGCAGTTTGGAACGGACCTACGAGCAGTACTTC. Its protein is CASSLERTYEQYF.

In this sample, this clone turned up once. The germline gene is not matched at one end of the junction; a read error may be the cause. The chain links TRBV28 to TRBJ2-1; perhaps TRBD2 as D (6 bases). CDR1 is MDHEN and CDR2 is SYDVKM in the germline V gene. The CDR3 spans 16 residues. CDR3 DNA sequence: TGTGCCAGCAGTTTACAAGGACTACTCTCCGACAATGAGCAGTTCTTC. Its protein is CASSLQGLLSDNEQFF. Using reference TRBV28 and TRBJ2-1 for the parts outside the CDR3, the full variable domain is DVKVTQSSRYLVKRTGEKVFLECVQDMDHENMFWYRQDPGLGLRLIYFSYDVKMKEKGDIPEGYSVSREKKERFSLILESASTNQTSMYLCASSLQGLLSDNEQFFGPGTRLTVL.

The chain links TRBV19 to TRBJ2-3; TRBD2 matches at 11 bases. This CDR3 is built from 16 residues. The J segment lost 2 bases and the V segment lost 4 bases, leaving 5 bases of the junction unmatched. Looked up from germline, CDR1 is LNHDA and CDR2 is SQIVND (reference sequence). The CDR3 sequence is CASSTGTSGFTDTQYF. The CDR3, as DNA: TGTGCCAGTAGTACCGGGACTAGCGGATTCACAGATACGCAGTATTTT.

This rearrangement joins TRBV28 to TRBJ2-7, with D uncertain. The CDR3 loop spans 12 amino acids. Germline loops: CDR1 MDHEN, CDR2 SYDVKM. Trimming removed 6 bases at V and 6 bases at J, with 12 bases between. The CDR3, as DNA: TGTGCCAGCAGCACCGGTGCGTCCGAGCAGTACTTC. Translated, it gives CASSTGASEQYF.

The chain uses TRBV9 and TRBJ1-2; D ambiguous. CDR1 is SGDLS, CDR2 YYNGEE, per germline. V lost 0 bases and J lost 3, with 15 bases in between. The CDR3 runs to 16 residues. CDR3 sequence reads: CASSVVASQHYYGYTF. CDR3 coding DNA: TGTGCCAGCAGCGTAGTGGCCTCCCAGCACTACTATGGCTACACCTTC.

The chain recombines TRBV6-5 with TRBJ2-3; 8 positions agree with TRBD2. The CDR3 is 15 amino acids. After removal of 2 bases from V and 4 bases from J, the junction contained 5 bases not matched to a gene. Germline-derived CDR1 and CDR2 are MNHEY and SVGAGI. This chain's CDR3 is CASSYGAGGADTQYF. The CDR3 region has the DNA TGTGCCAGCAGTTACGGGGCGGGAGGAGCAGATACGCAGTATTTT.

The rearrangement uses TRBV10-3 and TRBJ2-5; 7 positions match TRBD1. With V trimmed by 6 bases and J by 5 bases, 9 bases remained unmatched. CDR1 ENHRY and CDR2 SYGVKD come from the germline V gene. CDR3 length: 14 residues. CDR3 loop: CAISARQGSETQYF. The CDR3 region has the DNA TGTGCCATCAGCGCCCGACAGGGTAGTGAGACCCAGTACTTC.

The V gene is TRBV7-9, the J gene TRBJ2-7; a possible D gene is TRBD1 (6 bases). Trimming cost V 6 bases and J 6 bases, with 12 bases left between them. Germline V gives CDR1 SEHNR, CDR2 FQNEAQ (reference sequence). The CDR3 spans 12 residues. The CDR3, as DNA: TGTGCCAGCAGTCAAACAGGGCCCGAGCAGTACTTC. Protein: CASSQTGPEQYF.

This chain uses TRBV29-1 with TRBJ2-5, with 11 bases identical to TRBD2. After removal of 2 bases from V and 5 bases from J, the junction contained 10 bases not matched to a gene. Germline lookup yields CDR1 SQVTM and CDR2 ANQGSEA. This CDR3 comprises 16 residues. This chain's CDR3 is CSVEPLSGRARETQYF. CDR3 sequence (DNA): TGCAGCGTTGAACCGCTTAGCGGGAGGGCCAGGGAGACCCAGTACTTC.

The chain links TRBV7-8 to TRBJ1-2; no reliable D call. The CDR3 totals 15 residues. Germline-derived CDR1 and CDR2 are SGHVS and FQNEAQ. Trimming removed 6 bases from V and 4 bases from J, with 18 bases in between. Here the CDR3 DNA reads TGTGCCAGCAGTTACTCGTCGTACCACCTCTATGGCTACACCTTC. It codes for CASSYSSYHLYGYTF.

V and J are TRBV5-1 and TRBJ2-5, with 7 bases lining up with TRBD1. This CDR3 contains 14 residues. With 1 base clipped from V and 4 bases from J, the junction kept 4 bases outside the gene matches. The germline V gene encodes CDR1 SGHRS and CDR2 YFSETQ. The CDR3 sequence: CASSLFSGGETQYF. In DNA form, the CDR3 reads TGCGCCAGCAGCTTGTTTTCAGGGGGAGAGACCCAGTACTTC. Together with reference TRBV5-1 and TRBJ2-5, the CDR3 gives the full variable domain: KAGVTQTPRYLIKTRGQQVTLSCSPISGHRSVSWYQQTPGQGLQFLFEYFSETQRNKGNFPGRFSGRQFSNSRSEMNVSTLELGDSALYLCASSLFSGGETQYFGPGTRLLVL.

V usage is TRBV10-3 and J usage is TRBJ2-3; TRBD1 is a possible D gene (6 bases). Germline-derived CDR1 and CDR2 are ENHRY and SYGVKD. The CDR3 is 17 amino acids. Trimming cost V 0 bases and J 1 base, with 14 bases left between them. The chain's CDR3 is CAISESWTEVGTDTQYF. CDR3 DNA sequence: TGTGCCATCAGTGAGTCGTGGACAGAGGTTGGCACAGATACGCAGTATTTT.

This clone appeared a few times. V gene TRBV5-6 combines with J gene TRBJ2-4; a weak D match, TRBD1 (6 bases). This CDR3 comprises 16 residues. Per germline, CDR1 SGHDT and CDR2 YYEEEE. V was trimmed by 2 bases and J by 1 base, leaving 13 bases between them. This CDR3 reads CASSFQGNSAKNIQYF. CDR3 nucleotides: TGTGCCAGCAGCTTTCAGGGGAATTCGGCCAAAAACATTCAGTACTTC.

CDR3 loop: CASSRTGSYEQYF. CDR3 bases: TGTGCCAGCAGCCGGACAGGGTCCTACGAGCAGTACTTC. The gene calls are TRBV27 and TRBJ2-7, with TRBD1 identical over 8 bases. Germline CDR1 reads MNHEY; CDR2 reads SMNVEV (reference sequence). The CDR3 extends over 13 amino acids. V trimming: 6 bases; J trimming: 1 base; junction bases outside the gene matches: 2.

CDR3 region: CASSLGTATYEQYF. CDR3 nucleotide sequence: TGTGCCAGCAGCTTGGGGACAGCCACCTACGAGCAGTACTTC. The chain is built from TRBV5-4 and TRBJ2-7, with a tentative D call TRBD1 (6 bases). Per the germline V gene, CDR1 is SGHNT and CDR2 is YYREEE (reference sequence). Trimming took 0 bases from V and 2 from J, leaving 9 bases between them. CDR3 length: 14 residues. The variable domain in full, completed from reference TRBV5-4 and TRBJ2-7, reads ETGVTQSPTHLIKTRGQQVTLRCSSQSGHNTVSWYQQALGQGPQFIFQYYREEENGRGNFPPRFSGLQFPNYSSELNVNALELDDSALYLCASSLGTATYEQYFGPGTRLTVT.

This clone was seen more than once but under ten times. The chain has TRBV30 and TRBJ2-7; TRBD2 matches at 9 bases. There are 13 residues in the CDR3. The germline V gene has CDR1 GTSNPN and CDR2 SVGIG (reference sequence). V shed 3 bases, J shed 4 bases, and the junction held 4 bases outside the gene matches. The CDR3 coding sequence is TGTGCCTGGAGACGGACTAGCGAATACGAGCAGTACTTC. Protein sequence: CAWRRTSEYEQYF.